The 10 T cell receptor beta chains given below trace back to one sample, sequenced in a study of spatial heterogeneity in lung cancer. Study results and limitations: Within tumors, counts of expanded alpha and beta TCRs tracked tumor mutation counts.

Time point of the sample: sample taken at primary tumor resection. Their specific antigens are unknown. TCRdb re-analysed the 5' RACE reads in MiXCR, keeping a single row per CDR3 protein. This sample has about 7,400 distinct CDR3 sequences, with about 14% found just once. The specimen was lung tumor tissue, collected at surgery. The receptors stem from a female donor with early-stage non-small cell lung cancer.

This clonotype showed up many times. This chain links TRBV28 with TRBJ1-1; 7 nucleotides agree with TRBD1. J gave up 3 bases and V 3 bases, and 1 base lay outside the gene matches. The germline gives CDR1 MDHEN, CDR2 SYDVKM. The CDR3 has 13 amino acids. In nucleotides, the CDR3 is TGTGCCAGCAGTTTTGACAGGGACACTGAAGCTTTCTTT. This gives the protein CASSFDRDTEAFF. Full variable domain (missing parts from reference TRBV28 and TRBJ1-1): DVKVTQSSRYLVKRTGEKVFLECVQDMDHENMFWYRQDPGLGLRLIYFSYDVKMKEKGDIPEGYSVSREKKERFSLILESASTNQTSMYLCASSFDRDTEAFFGQGTRLTVV.

This clonotype was observed many times. This chain uses TRBV7-9 with TRBJ2-3; D is unresolved. Trimming took 0 bases from V and 3 from J, leaving 10 bases between them. Germline V gene sequence: CDR1 SEHNR, CDR2 FQNEAQ (reference sequence). There are 15 residues in the CDR3. CDR3 bases: TGTGCCAGCAGCTTAGCCCGTTATGGTACAGATACGCAGTATTTT. Amino acids: CASSLARYGTDTQYF.

CDR3 sequence reads: CASSEGVEDYGYTF. CDR3 bases: TGTGCCAGCAGTGAAGGGGTAGAGGACTATGGCTACACCTTC. This chain joins TRBV2 and TRBJ1-2; no clear D. This CDR3 has 14 residues. The germline V gene has CDR1 SNHLY and CDR2 FYNNEI. Trimming took off 1 base at V and 3 bases at J, with 9 bases between the two ends.

This clonotype is deemed medium-sized. The chain uses TRBV7-9 and TRBJ2-3; 9 bases fit TRBD2. CDR1 is SEHNR and CDR2 is FQNEAQ in the germline V gene (reference sequence). With 3 bases clipped from V and 1 base from J, the junction kept 5 bases outside the gene matches. This CDR3 contains 16 residues. The CDR3 DNA reads as TGTGCCAGCAGCTTTAGCGGGGGTGAGGGCACAGATACGCAGTATTTT. Its translation is CASSFSGGEGTDTQYF. Full variable domain (remainder filled in from reference TRBV7-9 and TRBJ2-3): DTGVSQNPRHKITKRGQNVTFRCDPISEHNRLYWYRQTLGQGPEFLTYFQNEAQLEKSRLLSDRFSAERPKGSFSTLEIQRTEQGDSAMYLCASSFSGGEGTDTQYFGPGTRLTVL.

This clonotype is medium-sized within its sample. The chain has TRBV5-1 and TRBJ2-7, with a weak D call TRBD2 (5 bases). CDR3 length: 13 amino acids. Trimming pared 2 bases from V and 6 bases from J, leaving 12 bases between. Germline V gene data show CDR1 as SGHRS and CDR2 as YFSETQ. This CDR3 is CASSLEGLAEQYF. CDR3 in DNA: TGCGCCAGCAGCTTAGAAGGGCTAGCCGAGCAGTACTTC.

By sample share, this clonotype is medium-sized (0.01 to 0.1%). V gene TRBV20-1 combines with J gene TRBJ2-7; either TRBD1 or TRBD2 may supply D (5 bases each). The CDR3 is 14 amino acids. In germline, CDR1 is DFQATT, CDR2 SNEGSKA (reference sequence). V was pared by 1 base and J by 2 bases, with 12 bases between. CDR3: CSARGRGFTYEQYF. CDR3 coding DNA: TGCAGTGCTAGAGGCCGGGGCTTTACCTACGAGCAGTACTTC.

The table lists this clonotype with many counts. The chain is built from TRBV18 and TRBJ2-5; D uncertain. V lost 1 base, J lost 9 bases, and 12 bases lay in between. The germline gives CDR1 KGHSH, CDR2 LQKENI. The length of the CDR3 is 13 residues. In nucleotides, the CDR3 is TGTGCCAGCTCACCACGTCCGCGGTACGCCCAGTACTTC. This codes for CASSPRPRYAQYF.

Judged by abundance, this clonotype is medium-sized (0.01 to 0.1%). This chain joins TRBV6-2 or TRBV6-3 and TRBJ2-5; 13 nucleotides agree with TRBD2. The CDR3 is made up of 14 amino acids. Unmatched junction bases numbered 3, after V lost 7 bases and J lost 4 bases. Germline values: CDR1 MNHEY, CDR2 SVGEGT. CDR3 nucleotide sequence: TGTGCCAGCAAACTAGCGGGGGGGCGAGAGACCCAGTACTTC. It specifies CASKLAGGRETQYF.

This clonotype has a count of ten or more. CDR3 protein: CASTRGQGTTNEKLFF. The DNA of the CDR3 is TGTGCCAGCACCCGAGGACAGGGAACAACTAATGAAAAACTGTTTTTT. This chain joins TRBV6-6 and TRBJ1-4, with 8 bases fitting TRBD1. V shed 7 bases and J 0 bases; nucleotides not matched to a gene: 7. CDR1 and CDR2 from the germline V gene are MNHNY and SVGAGI (reference sequence). The CDR3 is 16 residues long.

This clonotype is labeled medium-sized. The chain has TRBV6-5 and TRBJ2-7, with TRBD2 matching 8 bases. The length of the CDR3 is 13 residues. J was trimmed by 3 bases and V by 8 bases; bases with no gene match: 6. Germline V gene sequence: CDR1 MNHEY, CDR2 SVGAGI. The DNA for the CDR3 is TGTGCCAGCGCACGGGGGGGGAGCTACGAGCAGTACTTC. Translation: CASARGGSYEQYF.